The 24 T cell receptor gamma chains given below trace back to one sample, sequenced in a study of Vδ1+ human thymocytes. No antigen has been identified for these receptors. Study-wide results and limits: In the thymus, TRG and TRD repertoires looked highly polyclonal with Gaussian CDR3 lengths.

Sequences come from RNA converted to cDNA by reverse transcription. Pooled V-gene forward primers with one constant-region reverse primer generated the CDR3 amplicons by multiplex PCR. TCRdb re-called clones from the multiplex PCR reads via CATT. The sample lists some 37,000 gamma-chain clones, just over 20% occurring once. Sequenced material: Vdelta1+ gamma-delta thymocytes from the thymus. Indicated subset: FACS-sorted CD3+ TCRalphabeta- TCRVdelta1+ TCRVdelta2- thymocytes. These TCRs come from a girl less than two years old who had congenital heart surgery.

This clone has a handful of counts. This chain connects TRGV9 to TRGJ1 or TRGJ2. The CDR3 has 15 residues. Trimming removed 1 base from V and 3 bases from J; junction bases left unmatched: 9. Germline-derived CDR1 and CDR2 are GITISATS and ISYDGTV (reference sequence). CDR3 loop: CALWEVAPTYYKKLF. In DNA form, the CDR3 reads TGTGCCTTGTGGGAGGTCGCCCCAACTTATTATAAGAAACTCTTT.

The chain links TRGV2 to TRGJ1 or TRGJ2. The length of the CDR3 is 14 residues. Germline V CDR1 and CDR2: EGSNGY, YDSYNSKV. J was trimmed by 3 bases and V by 0 bases; bases with no gene match: 5. The CDR3 here is CATWDGQTYYKKLF. The CDR3 coding sequence is TGTGCCACCTGGGACGGGCAAACTTATTATAAGAAACTCTTT.

The J gene is TRGJP2, the V gene TRGV2. The length of the CDR3 is 19 residues. The germline gives CDR1 EGSNGY, CDR2 YDSYNSKV. Losses at the gene ends were 4 bases for V and 1 base for J; bases not matched to a gene: 18. The CDR3 loop is CATWDGPFTARSSDWIKTF. CDR3 DNA sequence: TGTGCCACCTGGGATGGGCCGTTTACGGCGCGTAGTAGTGATTGGATCAAGACGTTT.

J is TRGJ1 or TRGJ2 and V is TRGV3. CDR3 length: 12 amino acids. Unmatched junction bases numbered 7, after V lost 8 bases and J lost 3 bases. Germline-derived CDR1 and CDR2 are VTNTFY and YDVSTARD (reference sequence). The CDR3 DNA is TGTGCCACCTACAAGTTTTATTATAAGAAACTCTTT. It is translated as CATYKFYYKKLF.

V and J are TRGV4 and TRGJ1 or TRGJ2. The CDR3 runs to 13 residues. Trimming cost V 6 bases and J 3 bases; bases outside gene matches: 8. The germline V gene has CDR1 EGSTGY and CDR2 YDSYTSSV. CDR3 coding DNA: TGTGCCACCTGGCTGACTCCTTATTATAAGAAACTCTTT. Residues: CATWLTPYYKKLF.

The chain combines TRGV2 with TRGJ1 or TRGJ2. With 0 bases clipped from V and 10 bases from J, the junction kept 15 bases outside the gene matches. CDR1 is EGSNGY and CDR2 is YDSYNSKV in the germline V gene. This CDR3 comprises 15 residues. DNA for the CDR3: TGTGCCACCTGGGACGGGCGGACCACTGAAAAAAAGAAACTCTTT. This translates into CATWDGRTTEKKKLF.

The chain joins TRGV2 to TRGJP2. The CDR3 totals 17 residues. With 9 bases clipped from V and 2 bases from J, the junction kept 18 bases outside the gene matches. The germline V gene encodes CDR1 EGSNGY and CDR2 YDSYNSKV. CDR3 sequence: CATGVRVVWSSDWIKTF. DNA for the CDR3: TGTGCCACCGGCGTCAGGGTAGTGTGGAGTAGTGATTGGATCAAGACGTTT.

The V and J genes are TRGV2 and TRGJ1 or TRGJ2. Per the germline V gene, CDR1 is EGSNGY and CDR2 is YDSYNSKV. The CDR3 extends over 15 amino acids. The V and J ends lost 4 bases and 0 bases, in that order; junction bases with no gene match: 9. The CDR3 sequence is CATWDLPMNYYKKLF. The CDR3 bases are TGTGCCACCTGGGATCTCCCGATGAATTATTATAAGAAACTCTTT.

The V gene is TRGV3, the J gene TRGJ1 or TRGJ2. CDR3 length: 13 amino acids. The germline V gene encodes CDR1 VTNTFY and CDR2 YDVSTARD (reference sequence). The junction had 7 bases not matched to a gene; V was cut back by 3 bases and J by 5 bases. For the CDR3, the DNA is TGTGCCACCTGGGACCCGTATCATTATAAGAAACTCTTT. Residues: CATWDPYHYKKLF.

This clone appeared a few times. The chain combines TRGV9 with TRGJ1 or TRGJ2. This CDR3 comprises 14 residues. Germline loops: CDR1 GITISATS, CDR2 ISYDGTV (reference sequence). With V trimmed by 2 bases and J by 5 bases, 9 bases remained unmatched. Written as DNA, the CDR3 is TGTGCCTTGTGGGAGGCAGATTACCATTATAAGAAACTCTTT. As protein: CALWEADYHYKKLF.

This clone was counted ten times or more. This sequence may be a read error, since a much larger clone differs from it by one base. Other DNA sequences of this sample code for an identical CDR3. This sequence joins TRGV9 and TRGJ1 or TRGJ2. The CDR3 spans 12 residues. Germline assignment: CDR1 GITISATS and CDR2 ISYDGTV (reference sequence). The J segment lost 9 bases and the V segment lost 0 bases, leaving 5 bases of the junction unmatched. The CDR3 spells CALWEVRSKKLF. Here the CDR3 DNA reads TGTGCCTTGTGGGAGGTGCGTTCTAAGAAACTCTTT.

This clone was picked up a small number of times. The chain recombines TRGV4 with TRGJ1 or TRGJ2. CDR3 length: 12 amino acids. The germline V gene has CDR1 EGSTGY and CDR2 YDSYTSSV. Germline trimming cut 1 base from V and 7 bases from J; bases unmatched to any gene: 4. For the CDR3, the DNA is TGTGCCACCTGGGATGGTGACTATAAGAAACTCTTT. It specifies CATWDGDYKKLF.

V gene TRGV9 combines with J gene TRGJP2. This CDR3 has 18 amino acids. J gave up 0 bases and V 1 base, and 11 bases lay outside the gene matches. Germline V CDR1 and CDR2: GITISATS, ISYDGTV (reference sequence). The CDR3 loop is CALWEVSGSNSSDWIKTF. The DNA for the CDR3 is TGTGCCTTGTGGGAGGTCTCAGGGTCGAATAGTAGTGATTGGATCAAGACGTTT.

This clone showed up just a few times. This sequence joins TRGV9 and TRGJ1 or TRGJ2. Germline trimming cut 0 bases from V and 7 bases from J; bases unmatched to any gene: 6. The CDR3 loop spans 13 amino acids. Germline V lookup: CDR1 GITISATS, CDR2 ISYDGTV (reference sequence). The CDR3 region has the DNA TGTGCCTTGTGGGAGGTGTACAAGTATAAGAAACTCTTT. As protein: CALWEVYKYKKLF.

Comment on this clone: A single base separates this from a much larger clone, so it may be a read error. The sample holds other DNA sequences that translate to the same CDR3. This chain connects TRGV9 to TRGJ1 or TRGJ2. V was clipped by 0 bases and J by 2 bases; unmatched bases: 4. The CDR3 totals 14 residues. Germline V CDR1 and CDR2: GITISATS, ISYDGTV (reference sequence). The CDR3 nucleotides are TGTGCCTTGTGGGAGGTGCCCGATTATTATAAGAAACTCTTT. This sequence encodes CALWEVPDYYKKLF.

By frequency in the sample, this clone is medium-sized. The identical CDR3 is also encoded by other nucleotide sequences in the sample. This chain connects TRGV8 to TRGJP2. Trimming removed 3 bases from V and 10 bases from J; junction bases left unmatched: 2. Looked up from germline, CDR1 is VENAVY and CDR2 is YDSYNSRV. The CDR3 covers 11 residues. Written as DNA, the CDR3 is TGTGCCACCTGGGATGGTTGGATCAAGACGTTT. Translated: CATWDGWIKTF.

V gene TRGV8 combines with J gene TRGJ1 or TRGJ2. This CDR3 comprises 16 residues. Germline lookup yields CDR1 VENAVY and CDR2 YDSYNSRV. The trim removed 2 bases at V and 6 bases at J, leaving 16 bases unmatched. CDR3 protein: CATWDISSLRGYKKLF. The CDR3 DNA reads TGTGCCACCTGGGATATCTCGTCGCTGCGTGGTTATAAGAAACTCTTT.

This clone was counted between two and nine times. The chain recombines TRGV8 with TRGJ1 or TRGJ2. The CDR3 length is 14 residues. Germline V CDR1 and CDR2: VENAVY, YDSYNSRV. V lost 1 base to trimming and J lost 3 bases; unmatched junction nucleotides: 6. CDR3 in amino acids: CATWDSTVYYKKLF. CDR3 nucleotide sequence: TGTGCCACCTGGGATAGCACCGTTTATTATAAGAAACTCTTT.

J is TRGJ1 or TRGJ2 and V is TRGV2. This CDR3 is built from 15 residues. From germline, CDR1 is EGSNGY and CDR2 YDSYNSKV. After removal of 0 bases from V and 2 bases from J, the junction contained 7 bases not matched to a gene. The CDR3 DNA is TGTGCCACCTGGGACGGGTTTCGGTATTATTATAAGAAACTCTTT. It is translated as CATWDGFRYYYKKLF.

The chain has TRGV9 and TRGJ1 or TRGJ2. Germline lookup yields CDR1 GITISATS and CDR2 ISYDGTV (reference sequence). The CDR3 runs to 12 residues. The J segment lost 5 bases and the V segment lost 3 bases, leaving 4 bases of the junction unmatched. The CDR3, as DNA: TGTGCCTTGTGGGAGACCCATTATAAGAAACTCTTT. Amino acids: CALWETHYKKLF.

This clone was counted only a few times. The chain links TRGV8 to TRGJ1 or TRGJ2. Losses at the gene ends were 0 bases for V and 5 bases for J; bases not matched to a gene: 7. This CDR3 has 14 residues. Looked up from germline, CDR1 is VENAVY and CDR2 is YDSYNSRV. The CDR3 region is CATWDRRVNYKKLF. CDR3 in DNA: TGTGCCACCTGGGATAGGCGCGTGAATTATAAGAAACTCTTT.

Regarding this clone: One end of the junction does not line up with germline, which may come from a read error. The gene calls are TRGV4 and TRGJ1 or TRGJ2. This CDR3 region has 14 residues. CDR1 is EGSTGY, CDR2 YDSYTSSV, per germline. The CDR3 sequence is CATWDSVAYYKTLF. As DNA, the CDR3 is TGTGCCACCTGGGATAGTGTCGCTTATTATAAGACACTCTTT.

This clone was detected only a few times. This chain links TRGV4 with TRGJ1 or TRGJ2. This CDR3 region has 9 residues. Germline CDR1 reads EGSTGY; CDR2 reads YDSYTSSV. J gave up 12 bases and V 8 bases, and 7 bases lay outside the gene matches. In nucleotides, the CDR3 is TGTGCCACCTCGGCGGGGAAACTCTTT. Translating gives CATSAGKLF.

V usage is TRGV9 and J usage is TRGJ1 or TRGJ2. Germline lookup yields CDR1 GITISATS and CDR2 ISYDGTV (reference sequence). V gave up 0 bases and J gave up 11 bases; unmatched junction bases: 4. This CDR3 spans 11 amino acids. CDR3 sequence: CALWEVVQKLF. The CDR3 nucleotides read TGTGCCTTGTGGGAGGTGGTTCAGAAACTCTTT.